What follows is one T cell receptor beta chain and its context. The target antigen is unknown. The data are from a study of shared clonotypes between healthy human individuals. Study-level points and caveats: The expectation was that sequencing depth would affect clonotype sharing among donors. Relative to their counterparts shared across all four donors, non-shared clonotypes exhibited diminished generation probabilities.

Replicate PCRs run on sorted subsets employed 200 ng DNA, 30,000 to 35,000 T cell genomes. Assay used: immunoSEQ multiplex PCR; TCRdb lists only in-frame clones, some missing. The data hold 600,000 or so clones, with roughly 95% observed a single time. Naive CD8 cells lacked CD45RO, underwent positive selection for CCR7 and left out terminally differentiated effector memory CD45RA+ cells. There were no recent acute infections or vaccinations among the donors, who were healthy HIV-negative adults. The trim removed 3 bases at V and 2 bases at J, leaving 5 bases unmatched. The germline gives CDR1 SGHNT, CDR2 YYREEE (reference sequence). This CDR3 is 14 amino acids long.

This receptor was obtained from a woman aged 25 to 39 in good health. What was sequenced was naive CD8+ T cells sorted from blood. The rearrangement joins TRBV5-4 to TRBJ2-7; 7 positions agree with TRBD1. For the CDR3, the DNA is TGTGCCAGCAGCTCTGACAGGGATCCCTACGAGCAGTACTTC. This translates into CASSSDRDPYEQYF.